The present entry profiles one T cell receptor (beta chain) with its context. Its antigen remains unidentified. The sample holds no much larger clone one base away, and base qualities are not on file. The CDR3 measures 15 amino acids from cysteine to phenylalanine. Just CDR3 DNA is preserved here, 45 bases in frame from base 1. CDR1 is given as LNHNV and CDR2 as YYDKDF, both from the germline V gene (reference sequence). Clipping removes 0 bases from V and 4 bases from J, with 0 as the unmatched junction base count. The patients had resection in Japan or China between about 2013 and 2017. Histologic diagnosis of each case was confirmed independently by two lung cancer pathologists on H&E slides. Premalignant or tumor cells were enriched for nucleic acid extraction by macro-dissection performed after pathologic assessment. FFPE tissue was used for DNA isolation with the AllPrep DNA/RNA FFPE Kit. The sample comes from a study of immune evolution from preneoplasia to lung adenocarcinoma (dated by TCRdb to the early 2020s). With respect to the entire study: No AAH lesions showed HLA loss of heterozygosity, compared with 5.5% to 8% of AIS, 15% of MIA and around a third of ADC lesions. The study combined immune gene expression, TCR sequencing and multiplex immunofluorescence to profile immune contexture across lung adenocarcinoma precursors and invasive adenocarcinoma. Resected precursor lesions (AAH, AIS, MIA) and invasive adenocarcinomas were compared with paired morphologically normal lung tissue. Sample size was based on specimen availability rather than a prior power calculation. The immune data were integrated with whole exome sequencing and methylation data from the same cohort of nodules. A total of approximately 50 patients with pulmonary nodules who underwent surgical resection were included in the overall cohort. A total of some 53 patients contributed TCR sequencing data. According to the study, over a hundred samples were used for TCR sequencing. POLYSOLVER was used to infer Class I HLA alleles from exome data, while LOHHLA was used to detect allele-specific HLA loss.

Using the immunoSEQ hsTCRbeta Kit, TCR beta CDR3 regions were sequenced from DNA. The original pipeline was this. TCR sequencing data were analysed with the ImmunoSEQ Analyzer. T cell clonality was calculated on productive rearrangements as 1 minus Pielou's evenness. The inverse Simpson index, applied to productive templates, was used to measure T cell diversity. T cell density was expressed as TCR beta template counts normalized to usable DNA, with usable DNA estimated by amplifying and sequencing housekeeping genes. TCR metrics were compared across histologic stages using two-sided Kruskal-Wallis tests. TCRdb limited this immuneACCESS table to in-frame rearrangements with V and J called. A share of clones is missing; checked studies link under half to unresolved V genes, and the rest is unexplained. That table gives V, J and clone size, and the DNA gave D and trimming. For this sample the table gives around 13,000 clones, of which roughly 78% were detected only once. Just under 5% of the sample is taken by the ten largest.

Study-level results and caveats: The findings reflected association rather than direct causation, and larger cohorts with long-term follow-up and longitudinal biopsies were considered necessary. Compared with EGFR-mutant or double wild-type lesions, KRAS-mutant nodules had the highest T cell clonality. Because every patient came from Japan and China, how well the results apply to Western populations was uncertain. Normal lung had the highest top T cell clone frequencies, and these frequencies appeared to fall progressively from AAH through AIS, MIA and invasive adenocarcinoma. Normal lung showed the highest clonality, whereas later-stage lesions appeared to have higher T cell density and diversity but lower clonality.

The sequenced sample consisted of FFPE minimally invasive lung adenocarcinoma tissue. The cell subset or site label, as the study defines it: micro-invasive lung adenocarcinoma (MIA). The sequence links TRBV15 to TRBJ2-2; 9 nucleotides in the junction match TRBD2. The sequence derives from an older person with lung adenocarcinoma. The nucleotide sequence is TGTGCCACCAGCAGAGATAGCGGGGGCACCGGGGAGCTGTTTTTT. It specifies CATSRDSGGTGELFF.